This record covers a single T cell receptor (beta chain). The antigen remains unidentified. Produced via immunoSEQ multiplex PCR; TCRdb's table is partial and in-frame only. The table shows under 25,000 clones, with under 90% occurring only once. The data were obtained in a study of OX40 agonist ivuxolimab in advanced cancers. Findings and limits, study-wide: At 0.1 to 3.0 mg/kg and by week 6, clonal expansion occurred in CD4+ and CD8+ blood T cells.

Germline-derived CDR1 and CDR2 are MNHEY and SMNVEV (reference sequence). The CDR3 consists of 14 residues. This clonotype was obtained from an adult with an advanced solid tumor such as melanoma, head and neck, liver or kidney cancer. V usage is TRBV27 and J usage is TRBJ2-5; 7 bases match TRBD1. The end of the DNA aligns better with TRBJ2-7, so the J call may be wrong. The specimen was CD4+ or CD8+ T cells sorted from blood, collected in a trial of the OX40 agonist ivuxolimab. CDR3 nucleotide sequence: TGTGCCAGCAGTCCCCAACAGGGGATCCTCGAGCAGTACTTC. Amino acids: CASSPQQGILEQYF.